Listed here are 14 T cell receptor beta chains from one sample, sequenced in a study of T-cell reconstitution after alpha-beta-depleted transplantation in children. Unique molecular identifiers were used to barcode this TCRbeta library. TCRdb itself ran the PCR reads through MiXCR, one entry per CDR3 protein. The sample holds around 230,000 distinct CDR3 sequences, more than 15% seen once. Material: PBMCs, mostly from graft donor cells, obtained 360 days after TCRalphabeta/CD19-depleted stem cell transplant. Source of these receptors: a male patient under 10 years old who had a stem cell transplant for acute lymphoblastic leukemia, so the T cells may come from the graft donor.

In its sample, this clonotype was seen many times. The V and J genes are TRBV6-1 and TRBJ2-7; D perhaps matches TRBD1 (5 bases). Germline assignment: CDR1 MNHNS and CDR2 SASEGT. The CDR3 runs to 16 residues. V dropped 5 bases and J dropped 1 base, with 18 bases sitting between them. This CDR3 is CASSPSRTRRSYEQYF. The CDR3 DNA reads TGTGCCAGCAGTCCCTCTCGGACAAGGAGATCCTACGAGCAGTACTTC.

The CDR3 sequence is CASSQEGAANSEQFF. The CDR3 DNA sequence: TGTGCCAGCAGCCAAGAGGGGGCTGCTAATAGTGAGCAGTTCTTC. The chain links TRBV3-1 to TRBJ2-1; possibly TRBD1 for D (6 bases). The germline CDR1 and CDR2 sequences are LGHDT and YNNKEL (reference sequence). V was cut by 0 bases and J by 9 bases, with 15 bases left in between. The CDR3 is made up of 15 amino acids.

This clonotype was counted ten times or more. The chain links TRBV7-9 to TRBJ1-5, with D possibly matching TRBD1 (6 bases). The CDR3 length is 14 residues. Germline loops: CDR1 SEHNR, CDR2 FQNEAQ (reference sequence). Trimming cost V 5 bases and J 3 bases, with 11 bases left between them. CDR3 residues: CASSQDSPNQPQHF. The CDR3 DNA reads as TGTGCCAGCAGCCAGGACAGTCCCAATCAGCCCCAGCATTTT.

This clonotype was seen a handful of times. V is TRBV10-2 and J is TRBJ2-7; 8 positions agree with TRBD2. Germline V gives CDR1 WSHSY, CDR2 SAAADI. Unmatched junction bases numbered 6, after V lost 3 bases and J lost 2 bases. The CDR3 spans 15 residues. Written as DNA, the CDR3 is TGCGCCAGCAGTGATATGAGCGGGGGCACCTACGAGCAGTACTTC. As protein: CASSDMSGGTYEQYF.

The CDR3 here is CASSLKRGGSGYEQFF. The DNA of the CDR3 is TGTGCCAGCAGCTTAAAGCGGGGAGGATCCGGTTATGAGCAGTTCTTC. The genes are TRBV7-6 and TRBJ2-1; 7 nucleotides line up with TRBD2. After removal of 2 bases from V and 8 bases from J, the junction contained 12 bases not matched to a gene. CDR1 SGHVS and CDR2 FNYEAQ come from the germline V gene. This CDR3 comprises 16 residues.

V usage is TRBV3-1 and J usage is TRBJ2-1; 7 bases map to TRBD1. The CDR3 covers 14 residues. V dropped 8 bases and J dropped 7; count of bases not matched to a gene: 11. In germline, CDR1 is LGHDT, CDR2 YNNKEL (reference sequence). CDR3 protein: CASASGQTVNEQFF. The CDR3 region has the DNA TGTGCCAGCGCGTCGGGACAGACGGTGAATGAGCAGTTCTTC.

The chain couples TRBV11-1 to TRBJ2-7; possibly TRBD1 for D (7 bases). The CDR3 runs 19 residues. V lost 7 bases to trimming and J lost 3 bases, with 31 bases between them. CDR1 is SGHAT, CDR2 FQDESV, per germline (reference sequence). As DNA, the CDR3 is TGTGCCAGCACTACTTCAGGGGGGCCGGGGGCAAGTTCTTTCTACGAGCAGTACTTC. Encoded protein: CASTTSGGPGASSFYEQYF.

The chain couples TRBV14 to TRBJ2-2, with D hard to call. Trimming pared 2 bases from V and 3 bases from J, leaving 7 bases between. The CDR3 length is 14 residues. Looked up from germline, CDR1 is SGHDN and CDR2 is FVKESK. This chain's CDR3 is CASSQIKYTGELFF. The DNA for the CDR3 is TGTGCCAGCAGCCAAATTAAGTACACCGGGGAGCTGTTTTTT. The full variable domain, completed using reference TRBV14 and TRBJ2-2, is EAGVTQFPSHSVIEKGQTVTLRCDPISGHDNLYWYRRVMGKEIKFLLHFVKESKQDESGMPNNRFLAERTGGTYSTLKVQPAELEDSGVYFCASSQIKYTGELFFGEGSRLTVL.

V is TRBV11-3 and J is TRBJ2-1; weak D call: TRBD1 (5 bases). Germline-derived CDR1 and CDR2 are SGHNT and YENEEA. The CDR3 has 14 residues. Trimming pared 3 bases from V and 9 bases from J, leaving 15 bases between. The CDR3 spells CASSFGAQSGEQFF. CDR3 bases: TGTGCCAGCAGCTTTGGGGCTCAGTCAGGTGAGCAGTTCTTC.

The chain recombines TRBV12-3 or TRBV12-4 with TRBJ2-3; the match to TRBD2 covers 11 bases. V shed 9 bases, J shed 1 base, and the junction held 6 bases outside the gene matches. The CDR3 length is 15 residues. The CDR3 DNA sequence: TGTGCCAGTGCCGGGACTAGCGGTCGCACAGATACGCAGTATTTT. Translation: CASAGTSGRTDTQYF.

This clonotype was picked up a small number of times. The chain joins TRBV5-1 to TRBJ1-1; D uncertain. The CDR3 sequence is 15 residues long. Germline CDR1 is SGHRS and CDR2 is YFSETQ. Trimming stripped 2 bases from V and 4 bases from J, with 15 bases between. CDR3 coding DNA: TGCGCCAGCAGCTTTGTCCCGGCCTTATCCACTGAAGCTTTCTTT. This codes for CASSFVPALSTEAFF.

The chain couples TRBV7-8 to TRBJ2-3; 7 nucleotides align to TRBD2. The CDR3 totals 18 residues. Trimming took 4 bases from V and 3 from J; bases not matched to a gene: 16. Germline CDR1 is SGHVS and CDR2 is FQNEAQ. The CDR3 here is CASSSRPVWTRETDTQYF. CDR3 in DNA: TGTGCCAGCAGCTCCAGACCCGTTTGGACTAGGGAAACAGATACGCAGTATTTT.

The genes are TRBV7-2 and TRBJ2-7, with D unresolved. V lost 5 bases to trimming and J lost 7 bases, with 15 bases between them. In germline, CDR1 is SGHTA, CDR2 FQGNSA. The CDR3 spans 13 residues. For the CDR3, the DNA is TGTGCCAGCAGCCTACACTTATCGTGGGAGCAGTACTTC. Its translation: CASSLHLSWEQYF.

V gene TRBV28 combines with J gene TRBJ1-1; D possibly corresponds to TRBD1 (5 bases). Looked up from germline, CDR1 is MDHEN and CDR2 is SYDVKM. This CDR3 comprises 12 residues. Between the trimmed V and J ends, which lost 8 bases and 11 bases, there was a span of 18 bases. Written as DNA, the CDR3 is TGTGCCAGCGACATTCGAGGAGGGGATGCTTTCTTT. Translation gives CASDIRGGDAFF.